This T cell receptor (beta chain) was captured in a study of blood T cell repertoires in COVID-19. Study summary: From the United States, Italy and Spain came samples of acute and convalescent COVID-19. The cDNA or gDNA used as material had been derived from T cells, B-cell-depleted T cells, or PBMCs.

The CDR3 has 15 amino acids. V dropped 7 bases and J dropped 9; count of bases not matched to a gene: 10. CDR1 SNHLY and CDR2 FYNNEI come from the germline V gene. In the authors' workflow: Using reference gene primer amplification, nucleated cell counts were estimated. Method: immunoSEQ multiplex PCR; TCRdb's copy keeps in-frame clones and lacks some. The DNA gave D and trimming, while V, J and clone size come from that table. This sample yields a few hundred thousand clones, of which 75% to 95% are seen a single time; approximately 2.6% belongs to the top ten. Followed over time, Seattle patients had been enrolled while infection was active.

The rearrangement links TRBV2 to TRBJ1-6; 9 nucleotides align to TRBD1. The source of this sequence is a person aged 18-29 years with COVID-19, enrolled during active disease. The specimen was peripheral blood. The DNA for the CDR3 is TGTGCCAGCAATCGACCGGGACAGGGAGGTTCACCCCTCCACTTT. This codes for CASNRPGQGGSPLHF.